These 30 T cell receptor beta chains originate from one sample sequenced in a study of blood T cell repertoires in COVID-19. Measured with immunoSEQ multiplex PCR; TCRdb has only the in-frame clones, and not every one. The data contain approximately 310,000 clones, more than 70% of them singletons. The sample consisted of peripheral blood. The receptor set was obtained from a woman in her fifties or sixties who had recovered from COVID-19.

The J gene is TRBJ1-1, the V gene TRBV5-4; 7 bases align to TRBD1. Trimming at V came to 4 bases and at J to 3 bases, leaving 9 bases not matched to a gene. The CDR3 is made up of 15 amino acids. Germline assignment: CDR1 SGHNT and CDR2 YYREEE (reference sequence). The CDR3 DNA sequence: TGTGCCAGCAGCCTGGCTCGTACAGGGGACACTGAAGCTTTCTTT. It specifies CASSLARTGDTEAFF.

This chain joins TRBV5-8 and TRBJ1-1, with TRBD1 as a possible D gene (5 bases). Deletions cut 3 bases from V and 0 bases from J, with 24 bases between. The germline gives CDR1 SGHTS, CDR2 YDEGEE. The CDR3 is 19 amino acids. Here the CDR3 reads CASSWLFGRENHLNTEAFF. CDR3 bases: TGTGCCAGCAGCTGGCTTTTCGGCAGGGAAAACCATTTGAACACTGAAGCTTTCTTT.

This chain connects TRBV11-3 to TRBJ1-1, with D hard to call. CDR3 length equals 13 residues. Deletions cut 2 bases from V and 0 bases from J, with 4 bases between. CDR1 is SGHNT, CDR2 YENEEA, per germline. The CDR3 DNA sequence: TGTGCCAGCAGCTTATATGTGAACACTGAAGCTTTCTTT. The encoded protein is CASSLYVNTEAFF.

The gene calls are TRBV6-5 and TRBJ1-5, with D possibly being TRBD1 (6 bases). Germline V gene sequence: CDR1 MNHEY, CDR2 SVGAGI. The CDR3 is 14 residues long. V was shortened by 7 bases and J by 2 bases, with 12 bases between the two germline ends. DNA for the CDR3: TGTGCCAGCAACGTAGGACAGCGCAATCAGCCCCAGCATTTT. Protein sequence: CASNVGQRNQPQHF.

This chain connects TRBV5-5 to TRBJ2-3; no reliable D call. The CDR3 runs 17 residues. Trimming took 0 bases from V and 1 from J, leaving 15 bases between them. From germline, CDR1 is SGHKS and CDR2 YYEKEE (reference sequence). This CDR3 reads CASSLALPWAGTDTQYF. The DNA for the CDR3 is TGTGCCAGCAGCTTGGCCCTCCCATGGGCTGGCACAGATACGCAGTATTTT.

This clone was observed once. V usage is TRBV18 and J usage is TRBJ1-1; no reliable D call. The V end lost 4 bases, the J end lost 3 bases, and 3 bases lay between the germline ends. The CDR3 sequence is 11 residues long. Germline loops: CDR1 KGHSH, CDR2 LQKENI. The CDR3: CASSRDTEAFF. The CDR3 region has the DNA TGTGCCAGCTCACGAGACACTGAAGCTTTCTTT.

The CDR3 sequence is CASSQEGSQQYF. For the CDR3, the DNA is TGTGCCAGCAGCCAAGAGGGGAGCCAGCAGTACTTC. V usage is TRBV3-1 (or the pseudogene TRBV3-2) and J usage is TRBJ2-7, with a weak D call TRBD2 (5 bases). This CDR3 is 12 amino acids long. Deletions cut 0 bases from V and 8 bases from J, with 8 bases between. CDR1 is LGHDT and CDR2 is YNNKEL in the germline V gene (reference sequence).

V and J are TRBV10-3 and TRBJ1-2; maybe TRBD1 (5 bases). Germline V gives CDR1 ENHRY, CDR2 SYGVKD. Trimming took off 4 bases at V and 5 bases at J, with 14 bases between the two ends. This CDR3 contains 14 residues. In nucleotides, the CDR3 is TGTGCCATCAGTGCGGCAGGGCGCGGATATGGCTACACCTTC. Its protein is CAISAAGRGYGYTF.

The V gene is TRBV6-1, the J gene TRBJ2-7, with 10 bases aligning to TRBD1. There are 16 residues in the CDR3. Germline CDR1 and CDR2: MNHNS and SASEGT. Trimming at V came to 3 bases and at J to 5 bases, leaving 10 bases not matched to a gene. This CDR3 is CASSDVPGQGSDEQYF. DNA for the CDR3: TGTGCCAGCAGTGACGTCCCGGGACAGGGGTCCGACGAGCAGTACTTC.

J is TRBJ2-7 and V is TRBV3-1 (or the pseudogene TRBV3-2); TRBD2 is a possible D gene (7 bases). Per the germline V gene, CDR1 is LGHDT and CDR2 is YNNKEL (reference sequence). The CDR3 has 16 amino acids. V was trimmed by 1 base and J by 5 bases, leaving 18 bases between them. The CDR3, as DNA: TGTGCCAGCAGCCAAGTCCGAGGGAGGGGGGTCGACGAGCAGTACTTC. It codes for CASSQVRGRGVDEQYF.

The chain is built from TRBV5-1 and TRBJ2-3; 7 bases are shared with TRBD2. With 0 bases clipped from V and 4 bases from J, the junction kept 5 bases outside the gene matches. In germline, CDR1 is SGHRS, CDR2 YFSETQ. CDR3 size: 15 residues. Here the CDR3 reads CASSLEGGAADTQYF. CDR3 nucleotide sequence: TGCGCCAGCAGCTTGGAGGGAGGGGCAGCAGATACGCAGTATTTT.

This chain uses TRBV28 with TRBJ2-1; 7 bases map to TRBD2. V gave up 2 bases and J gave up 5 bases; unmatched junction bases: 18. Looked up from germline, CDR1 is MDHEN and CDR2 is SYDVKM. CDR3 length equals 19 residues. DNA of the CDR3: TGTGCCAGCAGTTTAATGGTTTGGACCCGGACTAGTAGCGACAATGAGCAGTTCTTC. It codes for CASSLMVWTRTSSDNEQFF. Full variable domain (rest looked up from reference TRBV28 and TRBJ2-1): DVKVTQSSRYLVKRTGEKVFLECVQDMDHENMFWYRQDPGLGLRLIYFSYDVKMKEKGDIPEGYSVSREKKERFSLILESASTNQTSMYLCASSLMVWTRTSSDNEQFFGPGTRLTVL.

CDR3 in amino acids: CASSIRGSTGELFF. DNA of the CDR3: TGTGCCAGTAGTATCCGGGGTTCCACCGGGGAGCTGTTTTTT. This chain uses TRBV19 with TRBJ2-2; weak D call: TRBD2 (5 bases). Trimming stripped 3 bases from V and 4 bases from J, with 9 bases between. The germline V gene encodes CDR1 LNHDA and CDR2 SQIVND (reference sequence). The CDR3 has 14 residues.

J is TRBJ2-3 and V is TRBV28; tentative D call: TRBD2 (5 bases). V lost 7 bases and J 4 bases, leaving 12 bases between the germline ends. Germline assignment: CDR1 MDHEN and CDR2 SYDVKM. The CDR3 runs 13 residues. This CDR3 is CASNEGRSDTQYF. In nucleotides, the CDR3 is TGTGCCAGCAACGAGGGAAGGTCAGATACGCAGTATTTT.

The chain is built from TRBV24-1 and TRBJ1-2; 9 bases agree with TRBD1. The germline V gene has CDR1 KGHDR and CDR2 SFDVKD. The CDR3 runs 16 residues. Trimming took 4 bases from V and 8 from J; bases not matched to a gene: 13. CDR3 in DNA: TGTGCCACCAGTGACCCGCGGGACAGGGATTTAAGGGGCTACACCTTC. Translating it yields CATSDPRDRDLRGYTF.

This clone has just a few counts. This chain links TRBV2 with TRBJ2-2, with D possibly matching TRBD1 (6 bases). Germline V CDR1 and CDR2: SNHLY, FYNNEI. The CDR3 has 13 amino acids. The V and J ends lost 5 bases and 14 bases respectively, with 18 bases between them. DNA for the CDR3: TGTGCCAGCAGTCCGAGTATACAGGGATTCCTGTTTTTT. Its translation: CASSPSIQGFLFF.

Notes on this clone: The identical CDR3 is also encoded by other nucleotide sequences in the sample. This chain uses TRBV28 with TRBJ2-7; unclear D gene. V lost 1 base to trimming and J lost 4 bases, with 5 bases between them. The CDR3 runs to 12 residues. CDR1 and CDR2 (germline): MDHEN, SYDVKM. The CDR3 protein is CASSLSRYEQYF. Here the CDR3 DNA reads TGTGCCAGCAGTTTATCCAGATACGAGCAGTACTTC.

V and J are TRBV3-1 (or the pseudogene TRBV3-2) and TRBJ1-4; no reliable D call. The CDR3 runs 16 residues. V lost 4 bases and J lost 5, with 17 bases in between. The germline V gene encodes CDR1 LGHDT and CDR2 YNNKEL (reference sequence). CDR3 amino acids: CASSPWPTVTNEKLFF. CDR3 DNA: TGTGCCAGCAGCCCCTGGCCCACAGTGACAAATGAAAAACTGTTTTTT.

The chain carries TRBV19 and TRBJ2-7; TRBD2 aligns across 12 bases. After removal of 5 bases from V and 4 bases from J, the junction contained 9 bases not matched to a gene. The CDR3 is 16 amino acids. Germline CDR1 and CDR2: LNHDA and SQIVND (reference sequence). CDR3 sequence: CASSRLTSGGSYEQYF. DNA for the CDR3: TGTGCCAGTAGTCGTCTGACTAGCGGGGGATCTTACGAGCAGTACTTC.

J is TRBJ2-2 and V is TRBV24-1; 14 bases are a match to TRBD2. The germline V gene has CDR1 KGHDR and CDR2 SFDVKD. Trimming at V came to 4 bases and at J to 5 bases, leaving 8 bases not matched to a gene. The CDR3 consists of 18 residues. This CDR3 reads CATSEVGLAGVRTGELFF. CDR3 DNA: TGTGCCACCAGTGAAGTGGGACTAGCGGGGGTTAGGACCGGGGAGCTGTTTTTT.

The V and J genes are TRBV23-1 and TRBJ2-7, with D possibly TRBD2 on 5 matching bases. TRBV23-1 is annotated as an ORF whose role is uncertain. The CDR3 extends over 14 amino acids. With 11 bases removed from V and 5 bases from J, the gap between germline ends came to 22 bases. The CDR3 loop is CAGTPLKGVHEQYF. The CDR3 DNA reads as TGCGCCGGCACCCCCCTGAAGGGAGTGCACGAGCAGTACTTC.

This sequence joins TRBV4-2 and TRBJ2-2; 14 bases match TRBD2. CDR3 length: 17 residues. V shed 2 bases, J shed 7 bases, and the junction held 6 bases outside the gene matches. Germline V gene data show CDR1 as LGHNA and CDR2 as YNFKEQ. The CDR3 DNA is TGTGCCAGCAGCCAACCGGGACTAGCGGGAGTCGACGGGGAGCTGTTTTTT. It is translated as CASSQPGLAGVDGELFF.

This clone was counted only a few times. The chain has TRBV2 and TRBJ1-2; weak D call: TRBD1 (5 bases). Trimming took 7 bases from V and 8 from J, leaving 14 bases between them. CDR1 and CDR2 from the germline V gene are SNHLY and FYNNEI. CDR3 length: 12 amino acids. In DNA form, the CDR3 reads TGTGCCAGCAATAACCTGGGGGGAGGCTACACCTTC. This sequence encodes CASNNLGGGYTF.

This chain joins TRBV11-2 and TRBJ2-5; D may be TRBD1 (5 bases). Trimming removed 4 bases from V and 4 bases from J, with 7 bases in between. The germline V gene has CDR1 SGHAT and CDR2 FQNNGV. The CDR3 is 12 residues long. The CDR3 sequence: CASSWQGETQYF. The CDR3 DNA reads as TGTGCCAGCAGCTGGCAGGGAGAGACCCAGTACTTC.

The V and J genes are TRBV5-1 and TRBJ2-3; 8 bases align to TRBD1. With 4 bases clipped from V and 1 base from J, the junction kept 5 bases outside the gene matches. Germline assignment: CDR1 SGHRS and CDR2 YFSETQ. The CDR3 runs 15 residues. The CDR3 DNA reads as TGCGCCAGCAGCACACAGGGGGACCGCACAGATACGCAGTATTTT. Residues: CASSTQGDRTDTQYF.

About this clone: The sample carries other DNA sequences with the same CDR3. This rearrangement joins TRBV19 to TRBJ2-1; 7 bases match TRBD2. Germline V gene lookup returns CDR1 LNHDA and CDR2 SQIVND (reference sequence). The junction had 7 bases not matched to a gene; V was cut back by 7 bases and J by 1 base. CDR3 size: 15 residues. CDR3 sequence: CASTLGRDSYNEQFF. The CDR3 DNA follows: TGTGCCAGTACTCTAGGGAGGGATTCCTACAATGAGCAGTTCTTC.

V usage is TRBV5-8 and J usage is TRBJ1-4; the D is unclear. V was clipped by 0 bases and J by 0 bases, with 6 bases between them. CDR1 SGHTS and CDR2 YDEGEE come from the germline V gene. This CDR3 spans 15 amino acids. CDR3 sequence reads: CASSLAGTTNEKLFF. CDR3 bases: TGTGCCAGCAGCTTGGCGGGGACAACTAATGAAAAACTGTTTTTT. Filled out from reference TRBV5-8 and TRBJ1-4, the complete variable domain reads EAGVTQSPTHLIKTRGQQATLRCSPISGHTSVYWYQQALGLGLQFLLWYDEGEERNRGNFPPRFSGRQFPNYSSELNVNALELEDSALYLCASSLAGTTNEKLFFGSGTQLSVL.

In its sample, this clone ranks as medium-sized (0.01 to 0.1%). This chain uses TRBV5-5 with TRBJ2-7; 10 bases fit TRBD2. Germline CDR1 and CDR2: SGHKS and YYEKEE (reference sequence). Losses at the gene ends were 3 bases for V and 2 bases for J; bases not matched to a gene: 8. This CDR3 is 16 amino acids long. CDR3 amino acids: CASSSDLLAGTYEQYF. In DNA form, the CDR3 reads TGTGCCAGCAGCTCTGACTTACTAGCGGGGACCTACGAGCAGTACTTC.

The chain recombines TRBV19 with TRBJ1-1; TRBD1 matches at 12 bases. There are 16 residues in the CDR3. Looked up from germline, CDR1 is LNHDA and CDR2 is SQIVND (reference sequence). J was trimmed by 5 bases and V by 3 bases; bases with no gene match: 7. CDR3 in DNA: TGTGCCAGTAGTATCCGGGACAGGGGGCGGGGAACTGAAGCTTTCTTT. The encoded protein is CASSIRDRGRGTEAFF.

This clone was detected a few times. The V gene is TRBV28, the J gene TRBJ2-7, with TRBD1 identical over 7 bases. V lost 6 bases, J lost 5 bases, and 7 bases stayed unmatched. The CDR3 contains 13 residues. CDR1 and CDR2 (germline): MDHEN, SYDVKM. CDR3 DNA sequence: TGTGCCAGCAGCGCCGTCGACAGGGACGAGCAGTACTTC. The encoded protein is CASSAVDRDEQYF.